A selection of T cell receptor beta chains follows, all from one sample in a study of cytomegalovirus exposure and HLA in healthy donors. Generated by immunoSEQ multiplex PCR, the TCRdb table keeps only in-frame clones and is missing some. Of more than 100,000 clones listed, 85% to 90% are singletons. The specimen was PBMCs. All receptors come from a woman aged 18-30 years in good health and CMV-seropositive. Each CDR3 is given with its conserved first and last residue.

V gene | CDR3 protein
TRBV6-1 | CASSEFSYPAGETQYF
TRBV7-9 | CASSLAEGSNTQYF
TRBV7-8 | CASSQATVTGELFF
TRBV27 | CASSFRGGVNTEAFF
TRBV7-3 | CASSTSGTGDNEQFF
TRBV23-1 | CASSQSVLGQGNTEAFF
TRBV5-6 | CASSLGGAEGQFF
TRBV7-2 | CASSLGQGRSGNTIYF
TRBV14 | CASSQDSRGRYEQYF
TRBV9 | CASSVGGPGEQFF
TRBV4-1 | CASSQVGTGTYEQYF
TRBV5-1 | CASSLGDRDFGEQYF
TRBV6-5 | CASSYGQGDGYTF
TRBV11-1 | CASSTRQGLRQETQYF
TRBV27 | CASSPRPNTNEKLFF
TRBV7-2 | CASSLDRNEQYF
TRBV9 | CASSVVPSGGSEQFF
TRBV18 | CASSPLEGKSGNTIYF
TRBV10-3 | CAISESRAVNTEAFF
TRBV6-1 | CASSLARGNEQYF
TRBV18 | CASSPPGGGYEQYF
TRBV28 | CASSLQGTGPNYGYTF
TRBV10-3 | CAISGQGASTGELFF
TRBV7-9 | CASSPQDRGLFDGYTF
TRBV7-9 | CATLGGELYYGYTF
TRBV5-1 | CASRGISTNEKLFF
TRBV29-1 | CSVSQGVGYGYTF
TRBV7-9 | CASSQKNTGELFF
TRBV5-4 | CASSSQGGAKPGYGYTF
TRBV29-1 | CSVEDGEGLSYEQYF
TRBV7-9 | CASSSPGLAETDTQYF
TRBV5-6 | CASSLGPLAGFNEQFF
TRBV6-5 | CASSYSKGGPIEAFF
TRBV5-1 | CASSLGQGLDYEQYF
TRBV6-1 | CASSRGGSGYEQYF
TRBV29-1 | CSVFPGQGFPETQYF
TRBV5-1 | CASSLLGAGTDTQYF
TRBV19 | CASSIGVGASYGYTF
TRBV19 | CASSNRGPPYEQYF
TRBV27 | CASSFAPTDPLHF